These 8 T cell receptor beta chains originate from one sample sequenced in a study of blood T cells in healthy people across ages. Alongside a J-beta primer mix, a sample-barcoded 5' primer served in a second PCR lasting roughly 6 to 11 cycles. One entry per CDR3 protein results from TCRdb running MiXCR on the 5' RACE reads. Among about 1.7 million distinct CDR3 sequences, 28% were seen once, and the ten largest hold roughly 8%. The sample taken for sequencing was blood. These receptors all come from a woman in her thirties in good health.

The chain links TRBV12-5 to TRBJ1-2; 9 bases fit TRBD1. V trimming: 6 bases; J trimming: 11 bases; junction bases outside the gene matches: 10. The length of the CDR3 is 13 residues. From germline, CDR1 is LGHNT and CDR2 FRNRAP. The CDR3 coding sequence is TGTGCTAGTGGGATAGAGACAGGGGGGATTTACACCTTC. Translation gives CASGIETGGIYTF.

This clonotype was seen a few times. The V and J genes are TRBV20-1 and TRBJ2-7, with TRBD1 as a possible D gene (5 bases). This CDR3 region has 13 residues. V dropped 3 bases and J dropped 3 bases, with 12 bases sitting between them. The germline gives CDR1 DFQATT, CDR2 SNEGSKA (reference sequence). CDR3 DNA sequence: TGCAGTGCTAGTGTTCCAGGGAACTACGAGCAGTACTTC. Amino acids: CSASVPGNYEQYF.

The V gene is TRBV5-1, the J gene TRBJ2-1; 12 bases map to TRBD2. The CDR3 covers 16 residues. Germline V gene lookup returns CDR1 SGHRS and CDR2 YFSETQ. Losses at the gene ends were 4 bases for V and 6 bases for J; bases not matched to a gene: 8. The CDR3 DNA reads TGCGCCAGCAGCGTAGCTAGCGGGGGGGGCCGCAATGAGCAGTTCTTC. As protein: CASSVASGGGRNEQFF.

This clonotype was found a few times. The chain joins TRBV9 to TRBJ2-1; D call uncertain. CDR1 is SGDLS and CDR2 is YYNGEE in the germline V gene. V was clipped by 0 bases and J by 2 bases, with 9 bases between them. The CDR3 consists of 15 residues. CDR3 sequence: CASSVVGEAYNEQFF. The CDR3 nucleotides are TGTGCCAGCAGCGTAGTGGGCGAAGCCTACAATGAGCAGTTCTTC.

This clonotype was observed a handful of times. This sequence joins TRBV15 and TRBJ2-5, with D unclear. The CDR3 has 12 amino acids. CDR1 LNHNV and CDR2 YYDKDF come from the germline V gene (reference sequence). V was cut by 4 bases and J by 1 base, with 4 bases left in between. CDR3 sequence reads: CATSTLQETQYF. CDR3 sequence (DNA): TGTGCCACCAGCACTCTCCAAGAGACCCAGTACTTC.

This clonotype was seen a few times. The rearrangement joins TRBV5-6 to TRBJ2-3; TRBD2 might be the D (5 bases). This CDR3 comprises 15 residues. Looked up from germline, CDR1 is SGHDT and CDR2 is YYEEEE. Trimming left V 4 bases short and J 3 bases short, with 15 bases between. CDR3 coding DNA: TGTGCCAGCAGCCCCGCGGCGTCGGGAACAGATACGCAGTATTTT. This codes for CASSPAASGTDTQYF.

This chain links TRBV28 with TRBJ2-5; D remains ambiguous. Trimming pared 4 bases from V and 11 bases from J, leaving 8 bases between. The CDR3 loop spans 10 amino acids. Germline loops: CDR1 MDHEN, CDR2 SYDVKM. The CDR3 reads CASSSLAQYF. Here the CDR3 DNA reads TGTGCCAGCAGTTCTCTGGCGCAGTACTTC.

This clonotype was seen a few times. The gene calls are TRBV3-1 and TRBJ2-3, with 9 bases fitting TRBD2. Germline CDR1 is LGHDT and CDR2 is YNNKEL (reference sequence). This CDR3 is built from 15 residues. After removal of 8 bases from V and 5 bases from J, the junction contained 11 bases not matched to a gene. The CDR3 reads CASFDTAGGGDTQYF. DNA for the CDR3: TGTGCCAGCTTTGACACAGCGGGAGGAGGAGATACGCAGTATTTT.